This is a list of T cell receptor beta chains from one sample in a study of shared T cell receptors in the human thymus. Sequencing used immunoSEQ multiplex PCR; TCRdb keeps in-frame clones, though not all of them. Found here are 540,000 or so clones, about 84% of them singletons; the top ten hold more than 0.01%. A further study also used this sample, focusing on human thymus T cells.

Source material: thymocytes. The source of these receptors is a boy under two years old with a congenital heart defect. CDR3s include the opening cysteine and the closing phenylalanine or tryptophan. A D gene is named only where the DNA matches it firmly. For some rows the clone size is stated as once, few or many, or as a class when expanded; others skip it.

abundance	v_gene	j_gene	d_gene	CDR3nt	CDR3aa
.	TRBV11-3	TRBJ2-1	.	TGTGCCAGCAGCACCTCGACAAGTAGGCGGGTTAACAATGAGCAGTTCTTC	CASSTSTSRRVNNEQFF
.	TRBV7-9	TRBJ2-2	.	TGTGCCAGCAGCTTATTCGGGAAGGACACCGGGGAGCTGTTTTTT	CASSLFGKDTGELFF
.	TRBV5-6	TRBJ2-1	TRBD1	TGTGCCAGCAGCTTGGTGGACAGGGTGGCGTCCTACAATGAGCAGTTCTTC	CASSLVDRVASYNEQFF
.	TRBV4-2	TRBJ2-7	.	TGTGCCAGCAGCCAGGACTTTCACCACGAGCAGTACTTC	CASSQDFHHEQYF
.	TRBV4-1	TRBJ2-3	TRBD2	TGCGCCAGCAGCCAAGATCGGGAGGTCTGGGGCACAGATACGCAGTATTTT	CASSQDREVWGTDTQYF
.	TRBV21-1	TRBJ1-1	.	TGTGCCAGCAGCTCCCAAGGGGAGGTTAGGAACACTGAAGCTTTCTTT	CASSSQGEVRNTEAFF
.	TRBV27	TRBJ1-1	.	TGTGCCAGCAGTTTATGGGGCTCCACTGAAGCTTTCTTT	CASSLWGSTEAFF
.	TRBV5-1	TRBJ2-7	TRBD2	TGCGCCAGCAGCTTGGTTCCAGCGGGAGTTCTCGAGCAGTACTTC	CASSLVPAGVLEQYF
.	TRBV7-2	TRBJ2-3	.	TGTGCCAGCAGCTTAGGGGGTGGGAGACGCACAGATACGCAGTATTTT	CASSLGGGRRTDTQYF
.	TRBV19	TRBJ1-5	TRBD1	TGTGCCAGTAGTATAGTCTCCGGGACAGATAGCAATCAGCCCCAGCATTTT	CASSIVSGTDSNQPQHF
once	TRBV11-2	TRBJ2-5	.	TGTGCCAGCGCCAAAGGAGGAGCCCAAGAGACCCAGTACTTC	CASAKGGAQETQYF
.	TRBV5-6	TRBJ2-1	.	TGTGCCAGCAGCTTTTTCAGGGGTCCGGGCTACAATGAGCAGTTCTTC	CASSFFRGPGYNEQFF
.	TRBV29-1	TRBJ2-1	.	TGCAGCGTTGAGGTGTCTGGGGGCAGGAATGAGCAGTTCTTC	CSVEVSGGRNEQFF
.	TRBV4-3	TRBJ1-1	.	TGCGCCAGCAGCTCCGGGGGGGAGAACACTGAAGCTTTCTTT	CASSSGGENTEAFF
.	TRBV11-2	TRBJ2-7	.	TGTGCCAGCAGCTTAGGCTTGGCGGGTAACTCCTACGAGCAGTACTTC	CASSLGLAGNSYEQYF
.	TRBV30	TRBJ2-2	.	TGTGCCTGGAGTTCATCGGGGGGACAGGCGATCGACACCGGGGAGCTGTTTTTT	CAWSSSGGQAIDTGELFF
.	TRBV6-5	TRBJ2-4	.	TGTGCCAGCACGGGGGTGGACAAAAACATTCAGTACTTC	CASTGVDKNIQYF
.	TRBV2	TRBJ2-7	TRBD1	TGTGCCAGCAGTGCGACCTACCGGGACAGGGGTTTCGAGCAGTACTTC	CASSATYRDRGFEQYF
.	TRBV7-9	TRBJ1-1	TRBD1	TGTGCCAGCAGCCTGACAGGGGGCAGCCTGAACACTGAAGCTTTCTTT	CASSLTGGSLNTEAFF
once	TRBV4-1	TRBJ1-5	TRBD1	TGCGCCAGCAGCCAAGATAACCGGGACAGGGAAGGTCAGCCCCAGCATTTT	CASSQDNRDREGQPQHF
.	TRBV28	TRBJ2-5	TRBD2	TGTGCCAGCTCCCCTGGAGCCAGCGGGAGGGCCGGTGAGACCCAGTACTTC	CASSPGASGRAGETQYF
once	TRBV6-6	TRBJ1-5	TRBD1	TGTGCCAGCAGCCCAACGACAGGGACTAGCAATCAGCCCCAGCATTTT	CASSPTTGTSNQPQHF
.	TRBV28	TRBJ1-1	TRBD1	TGTGCCAGCGTGAAGTCCCGGGACAGGGGATCTCTCACTGAAGCTTTCTTT	CASVKSRDRGSLTEAFF
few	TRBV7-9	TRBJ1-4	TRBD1	TGTGCCAGCAGCTCTCACGGGGGACAGCATAATGAAAAACTGTTTTTT	CASSSHGGQHNEKLFF
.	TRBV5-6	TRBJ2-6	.	TGTGCCAGCAGCTTGCAAGGAGGCTCTGGGGCCAACGTCCTGACTTTC	CASSLQGGSGANVLTF
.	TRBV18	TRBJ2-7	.	TGTGCCAGCTCGCCAACACAGGGTCTTAGCTACGAGCAGTACTTC	CASSPTQGLSYEQYF
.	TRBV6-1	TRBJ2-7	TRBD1	TGTGCCAGCAACCGGGACAGATCCTACGAGCAGTACTTC	CASNRDRSYEQYF
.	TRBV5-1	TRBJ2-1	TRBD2	TGCGCCAGCAGGGTGGTCCAGCGGGAGATAGCAAATGAGCAGTTCTTC	CASRVVQREIANEQFF
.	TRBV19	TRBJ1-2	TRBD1	TGTGCCAGTAAGGTCAGGGGGCAAGGTGGCTACACCTTC	CASKVRGQGGYTF
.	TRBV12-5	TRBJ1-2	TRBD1	TGTGCTAGTGGTTTAAATACAGGGGGGCGATATGGCTACACCTTC	CASGLNTGGRYGYTF
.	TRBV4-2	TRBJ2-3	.	TGTGCCAGCAGCCAAGATCTCAGCGGAGTCACAGATACGCAGTATTTT	CASSQDLSGVTDTQYF
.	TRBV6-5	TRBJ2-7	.	TGTGCCAGCAGTTCCCTCGAGGTCGGGGACTTCTACGAGCAGTACTTC	CASSSLEVGDFYEQYF
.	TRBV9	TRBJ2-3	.	TGTGCCAGCAGCGTGGAGGGCAGCACAGATACGCAGTATTTT	CASSVEGSTDTQYF
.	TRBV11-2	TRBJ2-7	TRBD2	TGTGCCAGCAGCCACCTCCCCCCTGCGGGAGTATCCGAGCAGTACTTC	CASSHLPPAGVSEQYF
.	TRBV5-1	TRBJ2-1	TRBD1	TGCGCCAGCAGCTACCCCACCCGGGACAGGGGCGATGAGCAGTTCTTC	CASSYPTRDRGDEQFF
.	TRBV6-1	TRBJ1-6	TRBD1	TGTGCCAGCAGTGAAATCCAGGACAGGAATTCACCCCTCCACTTT	CASSEIQDRNSPLHF
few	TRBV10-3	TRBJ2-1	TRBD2	TGTGCCATCAGTGAAGTGGCTAGCGGGAGGGCCATGTCGTACAATGAGCAGTTCTTC	CAISEVASGRAMSYNEQFF
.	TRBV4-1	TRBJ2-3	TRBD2	TGCGCCAGCAGCCAAGAAAGGTTAGCGGGAAGAAGCACAGATACGCAGTATTTT	CASSQERLAGRSTDTQYF
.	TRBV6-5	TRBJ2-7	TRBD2	TGTGCCAGCAGCCCCAGCGGGAGCCTATCCTACGAGCAGTACTTC	CASSPSGSLSYEQYF
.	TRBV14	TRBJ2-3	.	TGTGCCAGCAGCCCCCTAGCTACAGATACGCAGTATTTT	CASSPLATDTQYF
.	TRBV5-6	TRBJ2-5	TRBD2	TGTGCCAGCAGCCTCGGGACTAGTAGGGAGACCCAGTACTTC	CASSLGTSRETQYF
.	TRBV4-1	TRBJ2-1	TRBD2	TGCGCCAGCAGCCAAGGGGAGACTAGCGCAAACAATGAGCAGTTCTTC	CASSQGETSANNEQFF
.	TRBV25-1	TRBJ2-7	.	TGTGCCAGCAGTCCCGAGGGTTACGAGCAGTACTTC	CASSPEGYEQYF
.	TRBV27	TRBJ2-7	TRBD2	TGTGCCAGCAGTTTAAAACTAGCGGCTGGCTACGAGCAGTACTTC	CASSLKLAAGYEQYF
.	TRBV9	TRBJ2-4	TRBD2	TGTGCCAGCAGCCAACTAGCGGGAGGGCCGGGACCCAAAAACATTCAGTACTTC	CASSQLAGGPGPKNIQYF
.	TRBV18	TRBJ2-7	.	TGTGCCAGCTCACAGTGGCAGGGAAAACCCTACGAGCAGTACTTC	CASSQWQGKPYEQYF
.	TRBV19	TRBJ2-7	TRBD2	TGTGCCAGTAGTATACGCGACGGGAGGGGTTACGAGCAGTACTTC	CASSIRDGRGYEQYF
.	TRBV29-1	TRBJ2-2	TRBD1	TGCAGCGTTCGACAGGGGTACACCGGGGAGCTGTTTTTT	CSVRQGYTGELFF
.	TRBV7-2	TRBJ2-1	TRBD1	TGTGCCAGCAGCCCCTCCCGGGACAGGGGCTACAATGAGCAGTTCTTC	CASSPSRDRGYNEQFF
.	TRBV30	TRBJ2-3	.	TGTGCCTGGAGTAGCGGGTTAGGGGATACGCAGTATTTT	CAWSSGLGDTQYF
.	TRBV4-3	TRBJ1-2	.	TGCGCCAGCAGCCTGGGTGGGGGCCAGCGCACTAACTATGGCTACACCTTC	CASSLGGGQRTNYGYTF
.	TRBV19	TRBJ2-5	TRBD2	TGTGCCAGTGGCCCGACTTTGGCCAGCGGGGCCCAAGAGACCCAGTACTTC	CASGPTLASGAQETQYF
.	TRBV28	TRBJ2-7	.	TGTGCCAGCAGTAACTACCCGACAGGTCGTTACGAGCAGTACTTC	CASSNYPTGRYEQYF
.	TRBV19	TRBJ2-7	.	TGTGCCAGTAGTATGGGGAGGGGGGGCGCCTCCTACGAGCAGTACTTC	CASSMGRGGASYEQYF
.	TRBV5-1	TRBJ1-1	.	TGCGCCAGCAGAGGATCGGGGGTTTTCACTGAAGCTTTCTTT	CASRGSGVFTEAFF
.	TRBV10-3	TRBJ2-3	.	TGTGCCATCAGCCCTTGGGGGGGCAAGAATGGCACAGATACGCAGTATTTT	CAISPWGGKNGTDTQYF
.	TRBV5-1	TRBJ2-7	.	TGCGCCAGCAGACGAGACGGGGATCACTACGAGCAGTACTTC	CASRRDGDHYEQYF